The 23 T cell receptor beta chains in this list originate from one sample, sequenced in a study of OX40 agonist ivuxolimab in advanced cancers. The table came from immunoSEQ multiplex PCR; TCRdb's copy has only in-frame clones and leaves some out. This sample has tens of thousands of clones, with approximately 88% found just once. Material: CD4+ or CD8+ T cells sorted from blood, obtained in a trial of the OX40 agonist ivuxolimab. These receptors all stem from an adult with an advanced solid tumor such as melanoma, head and neck, liver or kidney cancer.

V and J are TRBV2 and TRBJ2-7; D might be TRBD1 (5 bases). This CDR3 has 15 residues. The V and J ends lost 6 bases and 3 bases respectively, with 18 bases between them. Per germline, CDR1 SNHLY and CDR2 FYNNEI. CDR3 protein: CASSYLPQGNYEQYF. For the CDR3, the DNA is TGTGCCAGCAGCTATCTACCCCAGGGAAACTACGAGCAGTACTTC.

This clone was seen once. The V gene is TRBV29-1, the J gene TRBJ2-5; D not certain. CDR1 and CDR2 (germline): SQVTM, ANQGSEA. V was pared by 1 base and J by 4 bases, with 7 bases between. The CDR3 is 12 residues long. The CDR3: CSVEGQGETQYF. The CDR3 coding sequence is TGCAGCGTTGAAGGTCAAGGAGAGACCCAGTACTTC.

The rearrangement joins TRBV11-2 to TRBJ2-7; D remains ambiguous. This CDR3 has 11 residues. V gave up 1 base and J gave up 5 bases, with 3 bases separating them. Germline V gene lookup returns CDR1 SGHAT and CDR2 FQNNGV. The CDR3, as DNA: TGTGCCAGCAGCTTAGGGCACGAGCAGTACTTC. This gives the protein CASSLGHEQYF. Looking up the rest from reference TRBV11-2 and TRBJ2-7 gives the full variable domain: EAGVAQSPRYKIIEKRQSVAFWCNPISGHATLYWYQQILGQGPKLLIQFQNNGVVDDSQLPKDRFSAERLKGVDSTLKIQPAKLEDSAVYLCASSLGHEQYFGPGTRLTVT.

This clone was picked up one time. V gene TRBV9 combines with J gene TRBJ2-7, with 7 bases aligning to TRBD1. V lost 0 bases to trimming and J lost 1 base; unmatched junction nucleotides: 1. Germline loops: CDR1 SGDLS, CDR2 YYNGEE. The CDR3 is made up of 14 amino acids. This chain's CDR3 is CASSVAGQSYEQYF. The CDR3 nucleotides are TGTGCCAGCAGCGTAGCGGGACAGTCCTACGAGCAGTACTTC.

The V call is TRBV5-4, the J call TRBJ2-5; the D call may be TRBD1 or TRBD2 (5 bases each). V dropped 3 bases and J dropped 5 bases, with 14 bases sitting between them. CDR3 length: 14 residues. The germline V gene encodes CDR1 SGHNT and CDR2 YYREEE (reference sequence). DNA of the CDR3: TGTGCCAGCAGCTCGCATCCCTGGGGGGAGACCCAGTACTTC. It specifies CASSSHPWGETQYF.

This chain uses TRBV23-1 with TRBJ1-4; 10 bases map to TRBD1. TRBV23-1 is treated as an ORF (open reading frame) with a function not yet certain. J lost 6 bases, V lost 2 bases, and 3 bases had no gene match. The CDR3 is 15 amino acids. The CDR3 coding sequence is TGCGCCAGCAGTCAAAGACAGGGGGCAGATGAAAAACTGTTTTTT. This translates into CASSQRQGADEKLFF.

V is TRBV27 and J is TRBJ1-1, with unresolved D. Per the germline V gene, CDR1 is MNHEY and CDR2 is SMNVEV (reference sequence). This CDR3 has 13 amino acids. V lost 2 bases to trimming and J lost 7 bases, with 11 bases between them. The CDR3 bases are TGTGCCAGCAGTTTAGACCCGGGGAATGAAGCTTTCTTT. This gives the protein CASSLDPGNEAFF.

The chain is built from TRBV7-2 and TRBJ2-3, with 9 bases identical to TRBD2. The CDR3 is 15 residues long. Per germline, CDR1 SGHTA and CDR2 FQGNSA. With 5 bases clipped from V and 1 base from J, the junction kept 4 bases outside the gene matches. The CDR3 spells CASSILAGRTDTQYF. For the CDR3, the DNA is TGTGCCAGCAGCATACTAGCGGGCCGCACAGATACGCAGTATTTT.

The chain recombines TRBV5-1 with TRBJ2-1; 9 bases are shared with TRBD2. Germline trimming cut 1 base from V and 0 bases from J; bases unmatched to any gene: 2. CDR3 size: 16 residues. CDR1 SGHRS and CDR2 YFSETQ come from the germline V gene. CDR3 in DNA: TGCGCCAGCAGCTTGCTAGCGGGAAACTCCTACAATGAGCAGTTCTTC. It specifies CASSLLAGNSYNEQFF. Full variable domain (outside the CDR3, taken from reference TRBV5-1 and TRBJ2-1): KAGVTQTPRYLIKTRGQQVTLSCSPISGHRSVSWYQQTPGQGLQFLFEYFSETQRNKGNFPGRFSGRQFSNSRSEMNVSTLELGDSALYLCASSLLAGNSYNEQFFGPGTRLTVL.

This clone appeared once. The CDR3 nucleotides read TGCGCCAGCAGCCCGAACGACAGCCCCTATGGCTACACCTTC. Translated: CASSPNDSPYGYTF. The chain combines TRBV5-1 with TRBJ1-2, with a possible D match to TRBD1 (5 bases). V dropped 4 bases and J dropped 4 bases, with 14 bases sitting between them. The length of the CDR3 is 14 residues. CDR1 is SGHRS and CDR2 is YFSETQ in the germline V gene.

V usage is TRBV7-9 and J usage is TRBJ1-1; D is possibly TRBD1 (5 bases). In germline, CDR1 is SEHNR, CDR2 FQNEAQ (reference sequence). The CDR3 length is 13 residues. Trimming took 5 bases from V and 1 from J, leaving 8 bases between them. The CDR3 DNA is TGTGCCAGCAGCCTCGACAGGAACACTGAAGCTTTCTTT. Amino acid sequence: CASSLDRNTEAFF. The whole variable domain, filled in from reference TRBV7-9 and TRBJ1-1, reads DTGVSQNPRHKITKRGQNVTFRCDPISEHNRLYWYRQTLGQGPEFLTYFQNEAQLEKSRLLSDRFSAERPKGSFSTLEIQRTEQGDSAMYLCASSLDRNTEAFFGQGTRLTVV.

This clone has a single count. The rearrangement joins TRBV7-2 to TRBJ2-7; possible D gene TRBD1, 6 bases. There are 15 residues in the CDR3. Germline-derived CDR1 and CDR2 are SGHTA and FQGNSA. Trimming left V 0 bases short and J 1 base short, with 10 bases between. The CDR3 here is CASSLALQGSYEQYF. The CDR3 DNA reads TGTGCCAGCAGCTTAGCGTTACAGGGATCCTACGAGCAGTACTTC.

In its sample, this clone is medium-sized. This sequence joins TRBV7-9 and TRBJ2-5, with TRBD1 as a possible D gene (5 bases). The CDR3 contains 15 residues. Germline CDR1 SEHNR, CDR2 FQNEAQ (reference sequence). The V and J ends lost 7 bases and 1 base respectively, with 16 bases between them. The CDR3 bases are TGTGCCAGCAACAGTGGTCGGCAGGGCCAAGAGACCCAGTACTTC. It yields the protein CASNSGRQGQETQYF.

V is TRBV28 and J is TRBJ1-4; 11 positions match TRBD1. Germline trimming cut 4 bases from V and 8 bases from J; bases unmatched to any gene: 9. CDR1 MDHEN and CDR2 SYDVKM come from the germline V gene. CDR3 length: 16 residues. The CDR3 DNA sequence: TGTGCCAGCAGTTCCTCGCCGGACAGGGGGCAAGAAAAACTGTTTTTT. Translation gives CASSSSPDRGQEKLFF.

This chain uses TRBV5-5 with TRBJ2-5; D uncertain. In germline, CDR1 is SGHKS, CDR2 YYEKEE (reference sequence). The CDR3 is made up of 15 amino acids. Trimming shortened V by 0 bases and J by 5 bases, and 14 bases separated the two germline ends. CDR3 region: CASSLAIWKRETQYF. CDR3 bases: TGTGCCAGCAGCTTGGCCATATGGAAAAGGGAGACCCAGTACTTC.

This clone is medium-sized (0.01 to 0.1%) in the sample. The chain carries TRBV7-3 and TRBJ2-1; D gene uncertain. This CDR3 spans 14 amino acids. Trimming took 3 bases from V and 4 from J, leaving 10 bases between them. Germline V gives CDR1 SGHTA, CDR2 FQGTGA. CDR3 sequence: CASSLTPGYNEQFF. CDR3 coding DNA: TGTGCCAGCAGCTTGACTCCAGGATACAATGAGCAGTTCTTC.

The chain uses TRBV15 and TRBJ2-7; D might be TRBD1 (5 bases). Between the trimmed V and J ends, which lost 5 bases and 2 bases, there was a span of 13 bases. The CDR3 loop spans 14 amino acids. The germline gives CDR1 LNHNV, CDR2 YYDKDF (reference sequence). The CDR3: CATSEGVGAYEQYF. The CDR3 nucleotides are TGTGCCACCAGCGAAGGGGTAGGGGCCTACGAGCAGTACTTC.

This sequence joins TRBV6-6 and TRBJ2-7; the D is unclear. The V gene lost 4 bases and the J gene lost 4 bases, with 8 bases spanning the gap. This CDR3 has 12 residues. CDR1 MNHNY and CDR2 SVGAGI come from the germline V gene (reference sequence). Here the CDR3 reads CASSSIAYEQYF. DNA for the CDR3: TGTGCCAGCAGTTCGATCGCTTACGAGCAGTACTTC.

The CDR3 region has the DNA TGTGCCAGCAGTGAGGTGTGGTATAGCAATCAGCCCCAGCATTTT. Translating gives CASSEVWYSNQPQHF. The chain joins TRBV6-1 to TRBJ1-5, with unresolved D. The CDR3 contains 15 residues. Trimming removed 3 bases from V and 0 bases from J, with 9 bases in between. The germline V gene has CDR1 MNHNS and CDR2 SASEGT.

The chain couples TRBV5-5 to TRBJ2-7; no clear D gene. There are 13 residues in the CDR3. Trimming took off 0 bases at V and 2 bases at J, with 6 bases between the two ends. Germline lookup yields CDR1 SGHKS and CDR2 YYEKEE (reference sequence). CDR3 in amino acids: CASSLGSAYEQYF. The CDR3 nucleotides are TGTGCCAGCAGCTTGGGCAGCGCCTACGAGCAGTACTTC.

This rearrangement joins TRBV5-4 to TRBJ2-5; tentative D call: TRBD1 (6 bases). The length of the CDR3 is 14 residues. Germline V gene sequence: CDR1 SGHNT, CDR2 YYREEE (reference sequence). V was clipped by 4 bases and J by 3 bases, with 13 bases between them. DNA of the CDR3: TGTGCCAGCAGCCTCCGGGACACCAAAGAGACCCAGTACTTC. Translating it yields CASSLRDTKETQYF.

The CDR3, as DNA: TGTGCCAGCAGCTTAAGGTTTGGGACAGGGGGCAACGAGCAGTACTTC. Its protein is CASSLRFGTGGNEQYF. The chain links TRBV7-8 to TRBJ2-7; 12 bases agree with TRBD1. CDR1 is SGHVS, CDR2 FQNEAQ, per germline. V trimming: 2 bases; J trimming: 5 bases; junction bases outside the gene matches: 7. The CDR3 sequence is 16 residues long. Complete variable domain (other parts from reference TRBV7-8 and TRBJ2-7): GAGVSQSPRYKVAKRGQDVALRCDPISGHVSLFWYQQALGQGPEFLTYFQNEAQLDKSGLPSDRFFAERPEGSVSTLKIQRTQQEDSAVYLCASSLRFGTGGNEQYFGPGTRLTVT.

This clone showed up just once. The chain uses TRBV7-9 and TRBJ2-3; either TRBD1 or TRBD2 may supply D (5 bases each). V was shortened by 7 bases and J by 2 bases, with 19 bases between the two germline ends. Germline lookup yields CDR1 SEHNR and CDR2 FQNEAQ (reference sequence). The CDR3 sequence is 16 residues long. CDR3 sequence (DNA): TGTGCCAGCATCACTTCCGGGGCCTTCCTCACAGATACGCAGTATTTT. This sequence encodes CASITSGAFLTDTQYF.